A single sample is the source of the 25 T cell receptor beta chains below, sequenced in a study of T-cell memory formation after mild COVID-19. TCRdb redid the calling of the 5' RACE reads with MiXCR, one entry per CDR3 protein. The sample lists about 320,000 distinct CDR3 sequences, more than 13% occurring once. The sequenced sample consisted of PBMCs or a T cell subset sorted from them (not recorded which). These TCRs come from a man aged 18-30 years who had mild COVID-19 (a few samples of this study predate the infection). Cell type and time point are not known.

This clonotype turned up a few times. CDR3 in amino acids: CASSRDRGSGTQYF. For the CDR3, the DNA is TGTGCCAGCAGCCGAGACAGGGGGAGCGGTACGCAGTATTTT. The chain employs TRBV14 and TRBJ2-3, with TRBD1 matching over 9 bases. Germline CDR1 is SGHDN and CDR2 is FVKESK. V lost 4 bases, J lost 8 bases, and 7 bases stayed unmatched. The CDR3 spans 14 residues.

This clonotype was seen ten or more times. J is TRBJ2-2 and V is TRBV11-2; no reliable D call. The V gene lost 5 bases and the J gene lost 6 bases, with 10 bases spanning the gap. Germline-derived CDR1 and CDR2 are SGHAT and FQNNGV. CDR3 length: 13 amino acids. This CDR3 is CASSALGPGELFF. In nucleotides, the CDR3 is TGTGCCAGCAGCGCATTAGGGCCCGGGGAGCTGTTTTTT.

This clonotype was counted a few times. The chain employs TRBV7-6 and TRBJ2-3; 15 bases line up with TRBD2. The junction had 15 bases not matched to a gene; V was cut back by 2 bases and J by 0 bases. Germline CDR1 SGHVS, CDR2 FNYEAQ. This CDR3 is 22 amino acids long. CDR3 in amino acids: CASSLPWRGTSGGTTSTDTQYF. CDR3 DNA sequence: TGTGCCAGCAGCTTACCCTGGAGAGGGACTAGCGGGGGGACGACTAGCACAGATACGCAGTATTTT.

V and J are TRBV4-1 and TRBJ1-5; 8 positions agree with TRBD1. CDR1 MGHRA and CDR2 YSYEKL come from the germline V gene. The CDR3 totals 15 residues. V lost 1 base, J lost 6 bases, and 5 bases stayed unmatched. The CDR3 DNA reads TGCGCCAGCAGCCAAGGGCAGGGGGCTCGTCAGCCCCAGCATTTT. The encoded protein is CASSQGQGARQPQHF.

The chain joins TRBV5-5 to TRBJ1-2; D is undetermined. The CDR3 sequence is 16 residues long. V was clipped by 4 bases and J by 0 bases, with 16 bases between them. Germline V gene sequence: CDR1 SGHKS, CDR2 YYEKEE (reference sequence). The DNA of the CDR3 is TGTGCCAGCAGCCCTTGGGCGGACCGAACTAACTATGGCTACACCTTC. This gives the protein CASSPWADRTNYGYTF.

This clonotype was recorded a few times. The J gene is TRBJ1-5, the V gene TRBV7-9; D might be TRBD1 (5 bases). The CDR3 is 14 residues long. Trimming removed 5 bases at V and 6 bases at J, with 14 bases between. Germline CDR1 reads SEHNR; CDR2 reads FQNEAQ (reference sequence). CDR3 nucleotides: TGTGCCAGCAGCAAGGACGGGGGGATTCAGCCCCAGCATTTT. Protein sequence: CASSKDGGIQPQHF.

The chain recombines TRBV20-1 with TRBJ1-4, with TRBD1 matching 7 bases. The V segment lost 0 bases and the J segment 3 bases; nucleotides outside the gene matches: 4. The germline V gene has CDR1 DFQATT and CDR2 SNEGSKA (reference sequence). CDR3 length: 15 amino acids. CDR3 region: CSARDPTGPNEKLFF. CDR3 sequence (DNA): TGCAGTGCTAGAGACCCGACAGGGCCTAATGAAAAACTGTTTTTT.

The chain joins TRBV7-8 to TRBJ1-4; tentative D call: TRBD1 (6 bases). This CDR3 spans 14 amino acids. V was pared by 4 bases and J by 8 bases, with 14 bases between. CDR1 is SGHVS, CDR2 FQNEAQ, per germline. The CDR3 protein is CASSYGQISEKLFF. In DNA, the CDR3 is TGTGCCAGCAGCTATGGACAGATTAGCGAAAAACTGTTTTTT.

The rearrangement joins TRBV20-1 to TRBJ2-3; 7 positions match TRBD1. In germline, CDR1 is DFQATT, CDR2 SNEGSKA (reference sequence). V lost 4 bases and J lost 4; bases outside the gene matches: 11. The CDR3 totals 15 residues. The CDR3 region has the DNA TGCAGTGCTACCCGAAGGGTAGGGGGCGCAGATACGCAGTATTTT. It specifies CSATRRVGGADTQYF.

There are many counts of this clonotype. The chain recombines TRBV4-2 with TRBJ2-2; unclear D gene. The ends were cut back, 0 bases at V and 2 bases at J, with 13 bases in the middle. Germline V gene sequence: CDR1 LGHNA, CDR2 YNFKEQ. This CDR3 has 17 amino acids. CDR3 amino acids: CASSQDVSPINTGELFF. As DNA, the CDR3 is TGTGCCAGCAGCCAAGACGTATCACCCATAAACACCGGGGAGCTGTTTTTT.

In this sample, this clonotype turned up a few times. The chain couples TRBV2 to TRBJ2-7; D gene ambiguous. The CDR3 length is 13 residues. The V end was cut by 3 bases, the J end by 3 bases, with 9 bases between. CDR1 SNHLY and CDR2 FYNNEI come from the germline V gene. The CDR3 DNA reads TGTGCCAGCAGTGATGTCCAACTCTACGAGCAGTACGTC. This codes for CASSDVQLYEQYV.

The chain employs TRBV29-1 and TRBJ2-7; 7 bases fit TRBD2. The CDR3 runs 12 residues. Germline CDR1 reads SQVTM; CDR2 reads ANQGSEA. V dropped 5 bases and J dropped 2; count of bases not matched to a gene: 3. CDR3 amino acids: CSVRTSAYEQYF. In DNA, the CDR3 is TGCAGCGTTCGTACTAGCGCCTACGAGCAGTACTTC.

This clonotype appeared a few times. The V gene is TRBV7-8, the J gene TRBJ2-7, with D possibly matching TRBD1 (6 bases). V was cut by 7 bases and J by 6 bases, with 10 bases left in between. The CDR3 covers 11 residues. CDR1 is SGHVS, CDR2 FQNEAQ, per germline. CDR3 residues: CASTRGGEQYF. The CDR3 DNA reads TGTGCCAGCACAAGAGGGGGCGAGCAGTACTTC. The full variable domain, rest sourced from reference TRBV7-8 and TRBJ2-7, is GAGVSQSPRYKVAKRGQDVALRCDPISGHVSLFWYQQALGQGPEFLTYFQNEAQLDKSGLPSDRFFAERPEGSVSTLKIQRTQQEDSAVYLCASTRGGEQYFGPGTRLTVT.

The CDR3 DNA reads as TGCGCCAGCAGCTGGACAGGGGTTTCGAATAATTCACCCCTCCACTTT. Amino acid sequence: CASSWTGVSNNSPLHF. This rearrangement joins TRBV5-1 to TRBJ1-6; 9 bases align to TRBD1. V lost 3 bases and J lost 5; bases outside the gene matches: 6. Germline CDR1 reads SGHRS; CDR2 reads YFSETQ. The CDR3 covers 16 residues.

V and J are TRBV20-1 and TRBJ2-7; possibly TRBD2 for D (5 bases). V lost 1 base to trimming and J lost 4 bases, with 17 bases between them. Germline V gene sequence: CDR1 DFQATT, CDR2 SNEGSKA (reference sequence). The CDR3 consists of 15 residues. In nucleotides, the CDR3 is TGCAGTGCTAGAGGCCTCGAGGACGGGGATTACGAGCAGTACTTC. Protein product: CSARGLEDGDYEQYF.

This clonotype came up many times. The J gene is TRBJ1-2, the V gene TRBV5-8; D gene uncertain. Germline-derived CDR1 and CDR2 are SGHTS and YDEGEE. Trimming left V 0 bases short and J 8 bases short, with 14 bases between. CDR3 length: 14 amino acids. CDR3: CASSLVPPRQGYTF. As DNA, the CDR3 is TGTGCCAGCAGCTTGGTCCCGCCCCGTCAAGGCTACACCTTC. Complete variable domain (other parts from reference TRBV5-8 and TRBJ1-2): EAGVTQSPTHLIKTRGQQATLRCSPISGHTSVYWYQQALGLGLQFLLWYDEGEERNRGNFPPRFSGRQFPNYSSELNVNALELEDSALYLCASSLVPPRQGYTFGSGTRLTVV.

Only a few counts were recorded for this clonotype. The V and J genes are TRBV19 and TRBJ2-1, with 9 bases aligning to TRBD1. The V gene end was trimmed by 9 bases and the J gene end by 8 bases; junction bases not matched to a gene: 8. From germline, CDR1 is LNHDA and CDR2 SQIVND (reference sequence). This CDR3 contains 13 residues. CDR3 residues: CASNPTGGDEQFF. In DNA, the CDR3 is TGTGCCAGCAACCCGACAGGGGGGGATGAGCAGTTCTTC.

The chain recombines TRBV12-3 or TRBV12-4 with TRBJ2-4; D is possibly TRBD2 (6 bases). V lost 6 bases, J lost 11 bases, and 23 bases lay in between. This CDR3 is 15 amino acids long. The CDR3 here is CASSATGGAFHFQYF. CDR3 bases: TGTGCCAGCAGCGCAACAGGAGGGGCTTTCCATTTTCAGTACTTC.

The sample holds many counts of this clonotype. This sequence joins TRBV12-3 or TRBV12-4 and TRBJ2-7; tentatively, D is TRBD1 (6 bases). The CDR3 sequence is 12 residues long. V lost 8 bases, J lost 6 bases, and 14 bases lay in between. The DNA of the CDR3 is TGTGCCAGCGGAAGGGACACCGGCGAGCAGTACGTC. The encoded protein is CASGRDTGEQYV.

Only a few counts were recorded for this clonotype. The chain employs TRBV6-5 and TRBJ2-3, with D possibly matching TRBD1 (5 bases). V lost 6 bases, J lost 2 bases, and 18 bases lay in between. CDR1 is MNHEY and CDR2 is SVGAGI in the germline V gene. This CDR3 has 16 amino acids. CDR3 sequence reads: CASSYGAGPNTDTQYF. The CDR3 bases are TGTGCCAGCAGCTACGGTGCAGGGCCCAACACAGATACGCAGTATTTT.

The chain is built from TRBV5-5 and TRBJ1-1; D gene ambiguous. CDR1 is SGHKS and CDR2 is YYEKEE in the germline V gene (reference sequence). This CDR3 has 12 residues. V was clipped by 4 bases and J by 8 bases, with 12 bases between them. The CDR3 DNA reads as TGTGCCAGCAGCCGGAGAATCGGCGAAGCTTTCTTT. Translated, it gives CASSRRIGEAFF.

The chain uses TRBV7-2 and TRBJ1-4, with TRBD1 matching 9 bases. Germline V gives CDR1 SGHTA, CDR2 FQGNSA. V shed 2 bases, J shed 8 bases, and the junction held 6 bases outside the gene matches. The CDR3 covers 15 residues. CDR3 sequence: CASSLSTGGLEKLFF. Written as DNA, the CDR3 is TGTGCCAGCAGCTTATCGACAGGGGGTCTCGAAAAACTGTTTTTT.

The rearrangement links TRBV9 to TRBJ1-6; no definite D call. The V and J ends lost 4 bases and 7 bases respectively, with 9 bases between them. Germline values: CDR1 SGDLS, CDR2 YYNGEE. CDR3 length equals 13 residues. CDR3 sequence reads: CASSPRENSPLHF. CDR3 in DNA: TGTGCCAGCAGCCCCCGGGAAAATTCACCCCTCCACTTT.

In this sample, this clonotype turned up a few times. The V gene is TRBV5-5, the J gene TRBJ2-1; D is possibly TRBD1 (6 bases). Germline V gives CDR1 SGHKS, CDR2 YYEKEE (reference sequence). The CDR3 contains 14 residues. V lost 4 bases and J 3 bases, leaving 11 bases between the germline ends. CDR3 bases: TGTGCCAGCAGCAAGGACAGCGTCTACAATGAGCAGTTCTTC. Encoded protein: CASSKDSVYNEQFF.

The chain couples TRBV6-5 to TRBJ2-2, with D perhaps matching TRBD1 or TRBD2 (5 bases each). Germline CDR1 reads MNHEY; CDR2 reads SVGAGI. Trimming stripped 6 bases from V and 3 bases from J, with 17 bases between. The CDR3 consists of 16 residues. The CDR3 loop is CASRPVGGRYTGELFF. For the CDR3, the DNA is TGTGCCAGCAGGCCCGTTGGGGGACGGTACACCGGGGAGCTGTTTTTT.